One and the same sample provided the 11 T cell receptor beta chains below, sequenced in a study of graft-versus-host responses after intestinal transplantation (dated by TCRdb to the early 2020s). These TCRs are of unknown antigen specificity. Libraries were prepared through the immunoSEQ multiplex PCR assay. In TCRdb, the immuneACCESS table is reduced to in-frame sequences with V and J assigned. These tables do not hold every clone; where another copy was compared, an unresolved V gene accounts for under half, and the others remain unexplained. Counted in this sample were 100,000 to 120,000 clones; 93% of them appeared once. Clones ranked in the top ten supply about 0.51% of the sample. What the time point label conveys for this sample: cells obtained before transplantation from donor or recipient. Sequenced material: unstimulated CD8+ T cells sorted from spleen or lymph node cells, taken before intestinal transplant. The receptors derive from a human donor who received an intestinal transplant.

The chain has TRBV5-1 and TRBJ2-1; 13 positions match TRBD2. Germline V gene data show CDR1 as SGHRS and CDR2 as YFSETQ. Trimming removed 4 bases from V and 10 bases from J; junction bases left unmatched: 14. The CDR3 spans 17 residues. The CDR3 region is CASSSAAGTSGTREQFF. The DNA of the CDR3 is TGCGCCAGCAGCAGTGCGGCCGGGACTAGCGGGACGCGCGAGCAGTTCTTC.

V is TRBV5-4 and J is TRBJ2-7; D gene uncertain. CDR1 and CDR2 from the germline V gene are SGHNT and YYREEE (reference sequence). The CDR3 runs 15 residues. The V end was cut by 1 base, the J end by 4 bases, with 15 bases between. The CDR3 DNA is TGTGCCAGCAGCTTGTCTCAGGATTTTGAATACGAGCAGTACTTC. It is translated as CASSLSQDFEYEQYF.

This chain connects TRBV29-1 to TRBJ2-3, with 9 bases aligning to TRBD2. The junction had 11 bases not matched to a gene; V was cut back by 1 base and J by 3 bases. The CDR3 has 17 residues. CDR1 and CDR2 from the germline V gene are SQVTM and ANQGSEA. CDR3 coding DNA: TGCAGCGTTGAAGGAGATGGCGGGAGGGAAGGAACAGATACGCAGTATTTT. Protein sequence: CSVEGDGGREGTDTQYF.

The V and J genes are TRBV6-5 and TRBJ2-1; D is undetermined. This CDR3 spans 14 amino acids. Per germline, CDR1 MNHEY and CDR2 SVGAGI. The ends were cut back, 0 bases at V and 3 bases at J, with 6 bases in the middle. The CDR3 reads CASSYSGSYNEQFF. For the CDR3, the DNA is TGTGCCAGCAGTTACTCGGGCAGCTACAATGAGCAGTTCTTC.

CDR3 nucleotides: TGTGCCTGGACTGAGGGGGGGGCAGGACAGCCCCAGCATTTT. Its translation: CAWTEGGAGQPQHF. The chain joins TRBV30 to TRBJ1-5; TRBD1 might be the D (6 bases). This CDR3 contains 14 residues. The germline V gene has CDR1 GTSNPN and CDR2 SVGIG (reference sequence). The germline V and J ends were trimmed by 4 bases and 7 bases, with 17 bases remaining between them.

The chain joins TRBV19 to TRBJ1-1; 11 bases are a match to TRBD1. This CDR3 is built from 15 residues. V shed 3 bases, J shed 4 bases, and the junction held 4 bases outside the gene matches. Per germline, CDR1 LNHDA and CDR2 SQIVND (reference sequence). In DNA form, the CDR3 reads TGTGCCAGTAGTATCGGACAGGGGGCAAGCACTGAAGCTTTCTTT. Protein product: CASSIGQGASTEAFF.

The chain links TRBV10-3 to TRBJ1-1; a possible D gene is TRBD1 (5 bases). V gave up 6 bases and J gave up 5 bases, with 16 bases separating them. The germline V gene encodes CDR1 ENHRY and CDR2 SYGVKD. The CDR3 length is 14 residues. This chain's CDR3 is CAISTREPPTEAFF. The CDR3, as DNA: TGTGCCATCAGCACCAGGGAACCACCGACTGAAGCTTTCTTT.

This rearrangement joins TRBV7-8 to TRBJ2-7; D possibly corresponds to TRBD1 (5 bases). The CDR3 is 14 residues long. Germline CDR1 and CDR2: SGHVS and FQNEAQ. V was trimmed by 5 bases and J by 0 bases, leaving 11 bases between them. The CDR3 DNA reads TGTGCCAGCAGCCCGGACAAGAGCTCCTACGAGCAGTACTTC. This sequence encodes CASSPDKSSYEQYF.

The V gene is TRBV9, the J gene TRBJ2-1; the D is unclear. CDR3 size: 17 residues. Per germline, CDR1 SGDLS and CDR2 YYNGEE. Trimming left V 0 bases short and J 7 bases short, with 20 bases between. The CDR3, as DNA: TGTGCCAGCAGCGTAGAGGGCAGAACGTCCCCCGCGAATGAGCAGTTCTTC. Amino acid sequence: CASSVEGRTSPANEQFF.

The chain links TRBV6-5 to TRBJ1-2, with TRBD1 matching 8 bases. The CDR3 has 14 amino acids. CDR1 MNHEY and CDR2 SVGAGI come from the germline V gene. The V segment lost 0 bases and the J segment 6 bases; nucleotides outside the gene matches: 3. CDR3 DNA sequence: TGTGCCAGCAGTTACTCCCGGACAGGGAATGGCTACACCTTC. Amino acids: CASSYSRTGNGYTF.

The chain recombines TRBV4-1 with TRBJ2-1; a possible D gene is TRBD2 (6 bases). CDR3 length: 15 residues. The V and J ends lost 5 bases and 4 bases respectively, with 15 bases between them. Per germline, CDR1 MGHRA and CDR2 YSYEKL. The CDR3 region is CASSGGGVTYNEQFF. In nucleotides, the CDR3 is TGCGCCAGCAGCGGCGGCGGGGTGACATACAATGAGCAGTTCTTC.